The 31 T cell receptor beta chains in this list originate from one sample, sequenced in a study of shared clonotypes between healthy human individuals. Data came from immunoSEQ multiplex PCR; TCRdb stores just in-frame clones and leaves some out. This table holds 2 million to 2.5 million clones, over 85% found once. The sample was naive CD4+ T cells from PBMCs. Subset defined: CD45RA+ positively selected. These TCRs come from a man younger than 35 in good health. Some clones in this sample may be carry-over from other donors' samples.

The J gene is TRBJ1-4, the V gene TRBV27; D is uncertain. The CDR3 consists of 13 residues. Germline V CDR1 and CDR2: MNHEY, SMNVEV (reference sequence). V dropped 3 bases and J dropped 8 bases, with 10 bases sitting between them. CDR3 loop: CASSFRPGEKLFF. The CDR3 DNA reads TGTGCCAGCAGTTTTAGACCCGGGGAAAAACTGTTTTTT.

The chain couples TRBV9 to TRBJ2-1, with a weak D call TRBD1 (6 bases). The CDR3 contains 15 residues. Germline CDR1 is SGDLS and CDR2 is YYNGEE. V shed 0 bases and J shed 2 bases, with 9 bases lying between them. The CDR3 nucleotides read TGTGCCAGCAGCGTAGTCGGACAGCCCTACAATGAGCAGTTCTTC. This encodes CASSVVGQPYNEQFF.

V gene TRBV7-2 combines with J gene TRBJ1-1; D is unclear. The V and J ends lost 2 bases and 2 bases respectively, with 6 bases between them. The CDR3 is 13 amino acids. Germline values: CDR1 SGHTA, CDR2 FQGNSA. The CDR3 nucleotides are TGTGCCAGCAGCTTACGGGCAAACACTGAAGCTTTCTTT. Its translation is CASSLRANTEAFF.

This chain uses TRBV28 with TRBJ1-5; D perhaps matches TRBD1 (5 bases). V lost 6 bases to trimming and J lost 5 bases, with 17 bases between them. The germline V gene has CDR1 MDHEN and CDR2 SYDVKM. CDR3 size: 15 residues. CDR3 bases: TGTGCCAGCAGGGGCGACAGCCTTTGGGATCAGCCCCAGCATTTT. Its translation: CASRGDSLWDQPQHF.

This chain links TRBV28 with TRBJ2-7, with 10 bases identical to TRBD1. Trimming cost V 1 base and J 0 bases; bases outside gene matches: 3. This CDR3 comprises 16 residues. In germline, CDR1 is MDHEN, CDR2 SYDVKM. CDR3 nucleotide sequence: TGTGCCAGCAGTTTATTGGGGACAGGGGACTCCTACGAGCAGTACTTC. Protein sequence: CASSLLGTGDSYEQYF.

The genes are TRBV7-6 and TRBJ2-7; no firm D call. With 3 bases removed from V and 1 base from J, the gap between germline ends came to 7 bases. Germline V gene lookup returns CDR1 SGHVS and CDR2 FNYEAQ. This CDR3 comprises 13 residues. CDR3 coding DNA: TGTGCCAGCAGCTTTTCCGGATCCTACGAGCAGTACTTC. Amino acid sequence: CASSFSGSYEQYF.

The chain links TRBV7-8 to TRBJ2-3, with TRBD2 as a possible D gene (6 bases). Trimming took 6 bases from V and 0 from J, leaving 10 bases between them. This CDR3 comprises 14 residues. Germline V gene sequence: CDR1 SGHVS, CDR2 FQNEAQ. The CDR3 DNA sequence: TGTGCCAGCAGTCCAGGACTAAGCACAGATACGCAGTATTTT. Translating gives CASSPGLSTDTQYF.

CDR3 nucleotide sequence: TGTGCCAGCAGCGTCGGCGGGACTAGCACCTACGAGCAGTACTTC. This encodes CASSVGGTSTYEQYF. The chain employs TRBV9 and TRBJ2-7, with 9 bases fitting TRBD2. The CDR3 is 15 residues long. The germline V gene has CDR1 SGDLS and CDR2 YYNGEE. Germline trimming cut 2 bases from V and 2 bases from J; bases unmatched to any gene: 5.

The V gene is TRBV27, the J gene TRBJ2-3; 12 nucleotides line up with TRBD2. V dropped 3 bases and J dropped 2; count of bases not matched to a gene: 9. The CDR3 length is 18 residues. Per the germline V gene, CDR1 is MNHEY and CDR2 is SMNVEV (reference sequence). This chain's CDR3 is CASSFLAGGLFITDTQYF. The CDR3 nucleotides read TGTGCCAGCAGTTTTCTAGCGGGAGGGTTATTCATCACAGATACGCAGTATTTT.

The rearrangement uses TRBV19 and TRBJ1-1; D might be TRBD1 (6 bases). CDR1 and CDR2 from the germline V gene are LNHDA and SQIVND (reference sequence). V lost 8 bases and J lost 3, with 22 bases in between. This CDR3 comprises 16 residues. The CDR3 DNA reads as TGTGCCAGTCTTGAGGCCGGGGGGCACGGGTACACTGAAGCTTTCTTT. Its translation is CASLEAGGHGYTEAFF. Full variable domain (outside the CDR3, taken from reference TRBV19 and TRBJ1-1): DGGITQSPKYLFRKEGQNVTLSCEQNLNHDAMYWYRQDPGQGLRLIYYSQIVNDFQKGDIAEGYSVSREKKESFPLTVTSAQKNPTAFYLCASLEAGGHGYTEAFFGQGTRLTVV.

The rearrangement joins TRBV5-6 to TRBJ2-7, with a tentative D call TRBD2 (6 bases). The germline CDR1 and CDR2 sequences are SGHDT and YYEEEE. The V end lost 2 bases, the J end lost 6 bases, and 18 bases lay between the germline ends. The CDR3 runs to 15 residues. CDR3 sequence reads: CASSLVPGSAGEQYF. Written as DNA, the CDR3 is TGTGCCAGCAGCTTAGTCCCCGGGAGTGCCGGCGAGCAGTACTTC.

The rearrangement uses TRBV27 and TRBJ2-3; the D is unclear. The CDR3 extends over 15 amino acids. V gave up 1 base and J gave up 3 bases, with 11 bases separating them. Germline V CDR1 and CDR2: MNHEY, SMNVEV (reference sequence). The CDR3 DNA is TGTGCCAGCAGTTTATTAAGGGCAACGACAGATACGCAGTATTTT. Amino acid sequence: CASSLLRATTDTQYF.

V usage is TRBV19 and J usage is TRBJ1-5; possibly TRBD1 for D (5 bases). This CDR3 spans 14 amino acids. V was clipped by 5 bases and J by 7 bases, with 15 bases between them. Germline CDR1 reads LNHDA; CDR2 reads SQIVND (reference sequence). The chain's CDR3 is CASSPPGGVQPQHF. In DNA form, the CDR3 reads TGTGCCAGTAGTCCCCCTGGGGGGGTCCAGCCCCAGCATTTT.

As for this clone: Other DNA sequences in this sample translate to the same CDR3. The chain is built from TRBV5-1 and TRBJ1-1, with TRBD1 as a possible D gene (5 bases). Germline V gives CDR1 SGHRS, CDR2 YFSETQ. Trimming cost V 0 bases and J 4 bases, with 13 bases left between them. The CDR3 has 15 amino acids. CDR3 nucleotide sequence: TGCGCCAGCAGCTTGGCCACAGGAGGTGGCACTGAAGCTTTCTTT. This codes for CASSLATGGGTEAFF.

The chain couples TRBV4-2 to TRBJ1-1, with D possibly TRBD1 on 6 matching bases. The CDR3 has 14 amino acids. V was clipped by 0 bases and J by 10 bases, with 15 bases between them. Germline lookup yields CDR1 LGHNA and CDR2 YNFKEQ. In DNA, the CDR3 is TGTGCCAGCAGCCAAGACCTCCGGGACAACGTAGCTTTCTTT. Protein: CASSQDLRDNVAFF.

The chain combines TRBV2 with TRBJ2-2, with D perhaps matching TRBD2 (5 bases). This CDR3 has 15 amino acids. Trimming removed 6 bases from V and 0 bases from J, with 11 bases in between. Germline V gene sequence: CDR1 SNHLY, CDR2 FYNNEI. The CDR3 sequence: CASSRDYTNTGELFF. The CDR3 nucleotides are TGTGCCAGCAGCCGAGACTACACGAACACCGGGGAGCTGTTTTTT.

The J gene is TRBJ2-3, the V gene TRBV7-9; D perhaps matches TRBD1 (5 bases). The ends were cut back, 5 bases at V and 0 bases at J, with 12 bases in the middle. CDR3 length equals 15 residues. Germline V lookup: CDR1 SEHNR, CDR2 FQNEAQ (reference sequence). The CDR3 spells CASSKGRFSTDTQYF. DNA of the CDR3: TGTGCCAGCAGCAAGGGGCGGTTTAGCACAGATACGCAGTATTTT.

The rearrangement uses TRBV6-1 and TRBJ2-7, with 8 bases aligning to TRBD1. This CDR3 has 15 amino acids. Germline-derived CDR1 and CDR2 are MNHNS and SASEGT. The V gene end was trimmed by 2 bases and the J gene end by 4 bases; junction bases not matched to a gene: 7. CDR3 amino acids: CASSETRTGMYEQYF. In DNA form, the CDR3 reads TGTGCCAGCAGTGAAACTCGGACAGGGATGTACGAGCAGTACTTC.

This rearrangement joins TRBV4-1 to TRBJ1-6; a weak D match, TRBD1 (5 bases). This CDR3 is 14 amino acids long. The V and J ends lost 4 bases and 5 bases respectively, with 9 bases between them. Germline V lookup: CDR1 MGHRA, CDR2 YSYEKL. The CDR3 bases are TGCGCCAGCAGCCCCCGGGGGAATAATTCACCCCTCCACTTT. It is translated as CASSPRGNNSPLHF.

The V gene is TRBV5-4, the J gene TRBJ2-1, with D hard to call. The CDR3 has 15 amino acids. Germline V gene data show CDR1 as SGHNT and CDR2 as YYREEE (reference sequence). V was clipped by 0 bases and J by 4 bases, with 11 bases between them. Here the CDR3 reads CASSLGVDYYNEQFF. The CDR3 DNA reads as TGTGCCAGCAGCTTGGGAGTAGATTATTACAATGAGCAGTTCTTC.

The gene calls are TRBV28 and TRBJ2-7; TRBD2 matches 13 bases. V dropped 4 bases and J dropped 2; count of bases not matched to a gene: 8. Germline CDR1 is MDHEN and CDR2 is SYDVKM. The CDR3 runs to 17 residues. The CDR3 DNA sequence: TGTGCCAGCAGTTCCCCCGGGACTAGCGGGGATACCTACGAGCAGTACTTC. It encodes CASSSPGTSGDTYEQYF.

Only a few counts were recorded for this clone. The chain carries TRBV19 and TRBJ1-5, with TRBD1 identical over 11 bases. The CDR3 contains 17 residues. Germline V gene data show CDR1 as LNHDA and CDR2 as SQIVND (reference sequence). The trim removed 7 bases at V and 7 bases at J, leaving 15 bases unmatched. As DNA, the CDR3 is TGTGCCAGTACCCCCCTGAACCGGGACAGGGGGAGGCAGCCCCAGCATTTT. As protein: CASTPLNRDRGRQPQHF.

This chain uses TRBV7-3 with TRBJ2-6; 13 bases map to TRBD2. This CDR3 is built from 21 residues. V lost 0 bases to trimming and J lost 2 bases; unmatched junction nucleotides: 10. From germline, CDR1 is SGHTA and CDR2 FQGTGA. CDR3 residues: CASSLTGRLAGGFTGANVLTF. DNA of the CDR3: TGTGCCAGCAGCTTAACCGGAAGACTAGCGGGAGGTTTCACTGGGGCCAACGTCCTGACTTTC.

V is TRBV27 and J is TRBJ1-2; D is possibly TRBD1 (6 bases). CDR3 length: 15 residues. CDR1 is MNHEY and CDR2 is SMNVEV in the germline V gene (reference sequence). Trimming left V 5 bases short and J 3 bases short, with 16 bases between. DNA for the CDR3: TGTGCCAGCAGTGCACAGGGAGAGGCGGACTATGGCTACACCTTC. The encoded protein is CASSAQGEADYGYTF.

The rearrangement links TRBV7-9 to TRBJ2-1, with 10 nucleotides matching TRBD1. This CDR3 comprises 14 residues. Per germline, CDR1 SEHNR and CDR2 FQNEAQ (reference sequence). The V segment lost 3 bases and the J segment 6 bases; nucleotides outside the gene matches: 2. CDR3 protein: CASSLGQGINEQFF. For the CDR3, the DNA is TGTGCCAGCAGCTTGGGACAGGGGATCAATGAGCAGTTCTTC. The entire variable domain, with the rest obtained from reference TRBV7-9 and TRBJ2-1, is as follows: DTGVSQNPRHKITKRGQNVTFRCDPISEHNRLYWYRQTLGQGPEFLTYFQNEAQLEKSRLLSDRFSAERPKGSFSTLEIQRTEQGDSAMYLCASSLGQGINEQFFGPGTRLTVL.

CDR3 region: CASSPQGKGPYEQYF. The CDR3, as DNA: TGTGCCAGCTCACCACAGGGAAAGGGTCCGTACGAGCAGTACTTC. The genes are TRBV18 and TRBJ2-7; D is unclear. Trimming cost V 1 base and J 4 bases, with 14 bases left between them. Germline V CDR1 and CDR2: KGHSH, LQKENI. The CDR3 loop spans 15 amino acids.

This clone was seen just once. This chain links TRBV12-5 with TRBJ2-7; the D gene is possibly TRBD2 (7 bases). The CDR3 contains 14 residues. CDR1 and CDR2 (germline): LGHNT, FRNRAP. Trimming removed 11 bases at V and 2 bases at J, with 19 bases between. CDR3 sequence reads: CASRGGGRPYEQYF. In DNA form, the CDR3 reads TGTGCTTCTCGGGGCGGGGGCAGACCCTACGAGCAGTACTTC.

The gene calls are TRBV5-8 and TRBJ1-5; 7 bases agree with TRBD1. The junction had 6 bases not matched to a gene; V was cut back by 1 base and J by 2 bases. The germline gives CDR1 SGHTS, CDR2 YDEGEE. The CDR3 covers 16 residues. This CDR3 is CASSLFRQGGNQPQHF. CDR3 nucleotide sequence: TGTGCCAGCAGCTTGTTTCGACAGGGAGGCAATCAGCCCCAGCATTTT.

This clone was seen once. The chain couples TRBV6-6 to TRBJ1-5; D is uncertain. The germline CDR1 and CDR2 sequences are MNHNY and SVGAGI (reference sequence). Trimming took 7 bases from V and 0 from J, leaving 10 bases between them. The CDR3 extends over 14 amino acids. CDR3 protein: CASNPRVSNQPQHF. For the CDR3, the DNA is TGTGCCAGCAACCCCCGGGTTAGCAATCAGCCCCAGCATTTT.

V and J are TRBV5-1 and TRBJ2-5; D unclear. The germline V gene encodes CDR1 SGHRS and CDR2 YFSETQ. The CDR3 contains 14 residues. The V end lost 0 bases, the J end lost 1 base, and 7 bases lay between the germline ends. The CDR3 sequence is CASSLEPPQETQYF. DNA for the CDR3: TGCGCCAGCAGCTTGGAACCTCCCCAAGAGACCCAGTACTTC.

The chain employs TRBV4-1 and TRBJ1-2; D may be TRBD1 (6 bases). Germline assignment: CDR1 MGHRA and CDR2 YSYEKL. The CDR3 has 16 amino acids. The V and J ends lost 0 bases and 2 bases respectively, with 13 bases between them. DNA of the CDR3: TGCGCCAGCAGCCAAGATCATGGCAGGGGAAACTATGGCTACACCTTC. It specifies CASSQDHGRGNYGYTF.